The next 29 T cell receptor beta chains were all read from a single sample in a study of sequential checkpoint blockade in melanoma (dated by TCRdb to the late 2010s). The treatment or condition label, read with the paper, signifies: randomized to nivolumab then ipilimumab (arm A) or the reverse (arm B). Library method: the immunoSEQ multiplex PCR assay. Not all clones reach the TCRdb copy of this immuneACCESS table, which keeps in-frame sequences only. Checked studies attribute under half of the gap to unresolved V genes and leave the rest unexplained. In all, the sample holds almost 9,500 clones, and 27% of those were seen once. The leading ten clones occupy 20% of the sample. This specimen was tumor tissue (inferred from file names), taken from a patient given nivolumab and ipilimumab in sequence. The receptors shown here come from a human donor with melanoma.

This clone occurred a few times. The chain recombines TRBV11-3 with TRBJ1-1; 10 bases fit TRBD1. The germline CDR1 and CDR2 sequences are SGHNT and YENEEA. Losses at the gene ends were 5 bases for V and 4 bases for J; bases not matched to a gene: 10. This CDR3 is 16 amino acids long. CDR3 protein: CASSPPKGQGSTEAFF. CDR3 coding DNA: TGTGCCAGCAGCCCACCCAAGGGACAGGGGAGCACTGAAGCTTTCTTT.

Only a few counts were recorded for this clone. The chain links TRBV9 to TRBJ2-5; perhaps TRBD1 as D (6 bases). The V gene lost 3 bases and the J gene lost 3 bases, with 12 bases spanning the gap. CDR1 SGDLS and CDR2 YYNGEE come from the germline V gene. The CDR3 is made up of 14 amino acids. CDR3 loop: CASSARTDKETQYF. Here the CDR3 DNA reads TGTGCCAGCAGCGCCAGGACAGATAAAGAGACCCAGTACTTC.

This clone is labeled medium-sized. This chain uses TRBV28 with TRBJ1-2; 7 bases are shared with TRBD1. Trimming at V came to 10 bases and at J to 10 bases, leaving 12 bases not matched to a gene. The CDR3 totals 12 residues. Germline CDR1 reads MDHEN; CDR2 reads SYDVKM. The CDR3 coding sequence is TGTGCCATCAGAGACCAGGGGGACCCCTACACCTTC. Amino acid sequence: CAIRDQGDPYTF.

The CDR3 nucleotides are TGTGCCAGCAGTCCGGCCGGGACAGGGGACGGTGCCACTGAAGCTTTCTTT. It yields the protein CASSPAGTGDGATEAFF. This chain joins TRBV28 and TRBJ1-1; TRBD1 matches at 10 bases. This CDR3 has 17 amino acids. V shed 5 bases, J shed 4 bases, and the junction held 13 bases outside the gene matches. Germline V gene sequence: CDR1 MDHEN, CDR2 SYDVKM.

V usage is TRBV11-3 and J usage is TRBJ2-7; 12 bases match TRBD1. Per the germline V gene, CDR1 is SGHNT and CDR2 is YENEEA. The CDR3 contains 19 residues. V lost 6 bases to trimming and J lost 4 bases; unmatched junction nucleotides: 19. CDR3 coding DNA: TGTGCCAGCAGGGGAATTCCGGGACAGGGGGCCGGTATTTGGTACGAGCAGTACTTC. Translation: CASRGIPGQGAGIWYEQYF.

The chain links TRBV5-1 to TRBJ2-7, with D perhaps matching TRBD2 (6 bases). Germline V CDR1 and CDR2: SGHRS, YFSETQ. Trimming shortened V by 4 bases and J by 2 bases, and 16 bases separated the two germline ends. CDR3 length: 15 residues. CDR3 protein: CASSRDSLDPYEQYF. The CDR3 DNA is TGCGCCAGCAGCCGGGACTCACTAGATCCCTACGAGCAGTACTTC.

The J gene is TRBJ2-7, the V gene TRBV18; 7 nucleotides match TRBD1. Germline V CDR1 and CDR2: KGHSH, LQKENI. The CDR3 totals 13 residues. The V segment lost 4 bases and the J segment 3 bases; nucleotides outside the gene matches: 3. The CDR3 reads CASSLGQDYEQYF. CDR3 nucleotide sequence: TGTGCCAGCTCACTAGGACAGGACTACGAGCAGTACTTC.

The CDR3 DNA is TGTGCCAGTAGCGAGGGGCCATTCTATGGCTACACCTTC. As protein: CASSEGPFYGYTF. V gene TRBV19 combines with J gene TRBJ1-2, with D tentatively TRBD1 (5 bases). In germline, CDR1 is LNHDA, CDR2 SQIVND (reference sequence). The CDR3 sequence is 13 residues long. The V end was cut by 6 bases, the J end by 4 bases, with 12 bases between.

This clone was seen more than once but under ten times. The chain is built from TRBV9 and TRBJ2-2; unclear D gene. Looked up from germline, CDR1 is SGDLS and CDR2 is YYNGEE. V lost 6 bases and J 2 bases, leaving 14 bases between the germline ends. The CDR3 sequence is 15 residues long. CDR3 coding DNA: TGTGCCAGCACCCCGATAACAGCTAACACCGGGGAGCTGTTTTTT. Translation gives CASTPITANTGELFF.

The table lists this clone with a few counts. J is TRBJ2-5 and V is TRBV11-3, with 11 bases identical to TRBD1. J gave up 5 bases and V 3 bases, and 11 bases lay outside the gene matches. The CDR3 consists of 17 residues. Germline-derived CDR1 and CDR2 are SGHNT and YENEEA. The DNA for the CDR3 is TGTGCCAGCAGCTTGATGGACAGGGGGCCGCTAGGGGAGACCCAGTACTTC. Amino acid sequence: CASSLMDRGPLGETQYF.

This clone has a single count. The chain has TRBV29-1 and TRBJ1-5; a weak D match, TRBD1 (5 bases). The CDR3 extends over 16 amino acids. The germline V and J ends were trimmed by 0 bases and 0 bases, with 12 bases remaining between them. Germline-derived CDR1 and CDR2 are SQVTM and ANQGSEA. The CDR3 region is CSVEEKGSSSNQPQHF. The CDR3 DNA is TGCAGCGTTGAAGAGAAGGGGAGTTCTAGCAATCAGCCCCAGCATTTT.

The table lists this clone with a few counts. The CDR3 sequence: CANQQGAAGNTIYF. Here the CDR3 DNA reads TGTGCCAACCAACAGGGGGCGGCAGGAAACACCATATATTTT. The chain combines TRBV9 with TRBJ1-3, with 9 bases identical to TRBD1. V was pared by 9 bases and J by 4 bases, with 8 bases of the junction left unmatched. From germline, CDR1 is SGDLS and CDR2 YYNGEE. The CDR3 spans 14 residues.

In its sample, this clone was seen once. The chain joins TRBV19 to TRBJ2-3, with a possible D match to TRBD1 (6 bases). Germline loops: CDR1 LNHDA, CDR2 SQIVND (reference sequence). CDR3 length equals 13 residues. The V and J ends lost 6 bases and 9 bases respectively, with 16 bases between them. The CDR3 is CASRRETGETQYF. DNA for the CDR3: TGTGCCAGTAGGAGGGAGACAGGCGAAACGCAGTATTTT. The full variable domain, completed using reference TRBV19 and TRBJ2-3, is DGGITQSPKYLFRKEGQNVTLSCEQNLNHDAMYWYRQDPGQGLRLIYYSQIVNDFQKGDIAEGYSVSREKKESFPLTVTSAQKNPTAFYLCASRRETGETQYFGPGTRLTVL.

The chain couples TRBV9 to TRBJ1-3; D call uncertain. Germline CDR1 and CDR2: SGDLS and YYNGEE. V was clipped by 3 bases and J by 0 bases, with 13 bases between them. CDR3 length: 16 residues. The CDR3 protein is CASSETGRISGNTIYF. For the CDR3, the DNA is TGTGCCAGCAGCGAGACCGGACGGATCTCTGGAAACACCATATATTTT.

The gene calls are TRBV9 and TRBJ1-3; possibly TRBD1 for D (5 bases). This CDR3 is built from 14 residues. The germline V gene encodes CDR1 SGDLS and CDR2 YYNGEE. Deletions cut 7 bases from V and 1 base from J, with 12 bases between. The CDR3 here is CASLPGESGNTIYF. The CDR3 DNA is TGTGCCAGCCTCCCGGGGGAATCTGGAAACACCATATATTTT.

This clone was seen repeatedly, ten times or more. The chain carries TRBV9 and TRBJ2-2, with TRBD2 matching 7 bases. CDR1 and CDR2 (germline): SGDLS, YYNGEE. J lost 5 bases, V lost 7 bases, and 11 bases had no gene match. The CDR3 is 15 residues long. The CDR3 sequence: CASAASGAGTGELFF. CDR3 coding DNA: TGTGCCAGCGCAGCTAGCGGCGCGGGGACCGGGGAGCTGTTTTTT. The full variable domain, completed using reference TRBV9 and TRBJ2-2, is DSGVTQTPKHLITATGQRVTLRCSPRSGDLSVYWYQQSLDQGLQFLIQYYNGEERAKGNILERFSAQQFPDLHSELNLSSLELGDSALYFCASAASGAGTGELFFGEGSRLTVL.

This clone was recorded many times. The genes are TRBV11-3 and TRBJ1-6; D is perhaps TRBD1 (5 bases). The CDR3 extends over 15 amino acids. Germline CDR1 SGHNT, CDR2 YENEEA. Trimming removed 2 bases at V and 10 bases at J, with 15 bases between. The CDR3 coding sequence is TGTGCCAGCAGCTTATCGGGAGGGGAGCACTCACCCCTCCACTTT. It translates to CASSLSGGEHSPLHF.

V usage is TRBV28 and J usage is TRBJ2-3, with D unclear. CDR3 length: 15 residues. The V end was cut by 2 bases, the J end by 2 bases, with 11 bases between. Germline CDR1 reads MDHEN; CDR2 reads SYDVKM. CDR3 bases: TGTGCCAGCAGTTTACCGAGCAGCCTCACAGATACGCAGTATTTT. Translated, it gives CASSLPSSLTDTQYF.

This sequence joins TRBV28 and TRBJ1-5; 9 nucleotides match TRBD1. V lost 2 bases and J lost 4; bases outside the gene matches: 6. This CDR3 is built from 16 residues. Germline V lookup: CDR1 MDHEN, CDR2 SYDVKM. The CDR3 DNA is TGTGCCAGCAGTTTAGTTTACAGGGGGCGGAATCAGCCCCAGCATTTT. This gives the protein CASSLVYRGRNQPQHF.

The V and J genes are TRBV14 and TRBJ1-1; D is unresolved. The CDR3 loop spans 14 amino acids. The V gene lost 2 bases and the J gene lost 2 bases, with 9 bases spanning the gap. Germline-derived CDR1 and CDR2 are SGHDN and FVKESK. The DNA of the CDR3 is TGTGCCAGCAGCCAACTTAGAGACAACACTGAAGCTTTCTTT. It specifies CASSQLRDNTEAFF.

This clone was picked up many times. The rearrangement uses TRBV7-6 and TRBJ2-5; D not resolved. CDR3 length equals 14 residues. V was cut by 5 bases and J by 4 bases, with 14 bases left in between. Germline V lookup: CDR1 SGHVS, CDR2 FNYEAQ. Written as DNA, the CDR3 is TGTGCCAGCAGCCAAGAATGGGGATCAGAGACCCAGTACTTC. It encodes CASSQEWGSETQYF.

This clone was counted between two and nine times. The chain recombines TRBV14 with TRBJ2-7, with D unresolved. The CDR3 contains 11 residues. V gave up 2 bases and J gave up 8 bases, with 7 bases separating them. The germline V gene has CDR1 SGHDN and CDR2 FVKESK. The CDR3 coding sequence is TGTGCCAGCAGCCAAACGCCGAAGCAGTACTTC. It is translated as CASSQTPKQYF.

This rearrangement joins TRBV6-1 to TRBJ1-4; D is ambiguous. The germline V and J ends were trimmed by 1 base and 5 bases, with 8 bases remaining between them. CDR3 length: 14 amino acids. Germline V lookup: CDR1 MNHNS, CDR2 SASEGT. CDR3 residues: CASSEGYTNEKLFF. The DNA for the CDR3 is TGTGCCAGCAGTGAAGGGTATACAAATGAAAAACTGTTTTTT.

This chain uses TRBV14 with TRBJ1-3; a weak D match, TRBD1 (5 bases). CDR1 and CDR2 (germline): SGHDN, FVKESK. This CDR3 has 13 residues. V lost 3 bases, J lost 9 bases, and 12 bases lay in between. The CDR3 region is CASSQSRAGTIYF. The DNA of the CDR3 is TGTGCCAGCAGCCAGTCCAGGGCAGGCACCATATATTTT. Together with reference TRBV14 and TRBJ1-3, the CDR3 gives the full variable domain: EAGVTQFPSHSVIEKGQTVTLRCDPISGHDNLYWYRRVMGKEIKFLLHFVKESKQDESGMPNNRFLAERTGGTYSTLKVQPAELEDSGVYFCASSQSRAGTIYFGEGSWLTVV.

The chain employs TRBV18 and TRBJ1-6; D is perhaps TRBD1 (5 bases). This CDR3 region has 16 residues. Germline V gene lookup returns CDR1 KGHSH and CDR2 LQKENI. Trimming took off 1 base at V and 2 bases at J, with 9 bases between the two ends. The CDR3 region has the DNA TGTGCCAGCTCACCACAGACAGTGCCCTATAATTCACCCCTCCACTTT. Translation: CASSPQTVPYNSPLHF.

In its sample, this clone was seen a few times. J is TRBJ2-5 and V is TRBV11-3; no reliable D call. V dropped 3 bases and J dropped 2 bases, with 13 bases sitting between them. The CDR3 totals 15 residues. The germline V gene has CDR1 SGHNT and CDR2 YENEEA. The CDR3 nucleotides are TGTGCCAGCAGCTTGGCCGGACCCAGTCAAGAGACCCAGTACTTC. This encodes CASSLAGPSQETQYF.

This chain connects TRBV11-3 to TRBJ1-3; TRBD1 is a possible D gene (6 bases). Germline V CDR1 and CDR2: SGHNT, YENEEA. The CDR3 has 15 amino acids. The ends were cut back, 5 bases at V and 4 bases at J, with 15 bases in the middle. The CDR3 DNA follows: TGTGCCAGCAGCACGGACAGAGGCGCGGGAAACACCATATATTTT. Its translation: CASSTDRGAGNTIYF.

Ten or more counts support this clone. This rearrangement joins TRBV6-8 to TRBJ1-1, with D unclear. Germline CDR1 reads MNHGY; CDR2 reads SAAAGT. Trimming shortened V by 5 bases and J by 0 bases, and 10 bases separated the two germline ends. The CDR3 contains 14 residues. CDR3 amino acids: CASSEEPVNTEAFF. In nucleotides, the CDR3 is TGTGCCAGCAGTGAGGAACCGGTGAACACTGAAGCTTTCTTT.

This chain joins TRBV5-1 and TRBJ1-2, with 7 bases fitting TRBD1. The CDR3 is 14 residues long. Germline V gene data show CDR1 as SGHRS and CDR2 as YFSETQ. The trim removed 7 bases at V and 0 bases at J, leaving 6 bases unmatched. In DNA, the CDR3 is TGCGCCAGCCGACAGGGCCAAGCTAACTATGGCTACACCTTC. This sequence encodes CASRQGQANYGYTF.